This is a list of T cell receptor beta chains from one sample in a study of T cell repertoires in cytomegalovirus infection. The antigens of these receptors remain unknown. MiXCR was run by TCRdb on the reads, yielding one entry per CDR3 protein. This table holds 80,000 or so distinct CDR3 sequences, roughly 40% found once. The sequencing used CD8+ T cells from cultured PBMCs, collected from culture after CMV antigen stimulation. The receptors here all came from a human donor in good health (CMV status not recorded). Some clones in this sample may be carry-over from other donors' samples. CDR3s include the opening cysteine and the closing phenylalanine or tryptophan. D genes are given only for firm matches. Some rows mark clone size as missing; the rest say once, few, many or name a class of expanded clone.

few	-	TRBJ1-4	TRBV27	CASSPLDPGLYNEKLFF	TGTGCCAGCAGCCCGTTAGACCCGGGACTGTATAATGAAAAACTGTTTTTT
once	-	TRBJ1-4	TRBV12-3/TRBV12-4	CASKTGGSNEKLFF	TGTGCCAGCAAGACCGGGGGAAGCAATGAAAAACTGTTTTTT
many	TRBD2	TRBJ2-3	TRBV7-6	CASSQGLAGPDTQYF	TGTGCCAGCAGCCAGGGACTAGCGGGGCCAGATACGCAGTATTTT
few	-	TRBJ2-5	TRBV6-2/TRBV6-3	CASSALGEVQETQYF	TGTGCCAGCAGTGCTCTTGGCGAGGTCCAAGAGACCCAGTACTTC
few	TRBD1	TRBJ2-3	TRBV27	CASGRPGTGITDTQYF	TGTGCCAGCGGAAGACCCGGGACAGGGATCACAGATACGCAGTATTTT
few	-	TRBJ2-3	TRBV7-2	CASSLIPYGQPGDTQYF	TGTGCCAGCAGCTTGATCCCGTATGGACAGCCCGGAGATACGCAGTATTTT
-	-	TRBJ2-7	TRBV28	CASSFGGTPAGTEQYF	TGTGCCAGCAGTTTCGGGGGAACCCCCGCTGGGACCGAGCAGTACTTC
-	-	TRBJ2-2	TRBV10-3	CAIRDSRTSNTGELFF	TGTGCCATCAGGGACAGCCGGACTTCGAACACCGGGGAGCTGTTTTTT
few	-	TRBJ2-5	TRBV5-1	CASSPAGLETQYF	TGCGCCAGCAGTCCCGCGGGGTTGGAGACCCAGTACTTC
-	-	TRBJ2-1	TRBV7-9	CASSDSTGLTSYNEQFF	TGTGCCAGCAGCGATAGCACCGGCCTTACCTCCTACAATGAGCAGTTCTTC
-	TRBD2	TRBJ2-3	TRBV7-3	CASSLASGEDTQYF	TGTGCCAGCAGCTTAGCCAGCGGGGAGGATACGCAGTATTTT
few	-	TRBJ2-5	TRBV6-5	CASTGQETQYF	TGTGCCAGCACAGGGCAAGAGACCCAGTACTTC
few	-	TRBJ2-7	TRBV7-9	CASSSPPGPDYEQYF	TGTGCCAGCAGCTCTCCGCCAGGGCCGGATTACGAGCAGTACTTC
-	-	TRBJ1-5	TRBV4-1	CASSLGRYNQPQHF	TGCGCCAGCAGTCTTGGACGTTACAATCAGCCCCAGCATTTT
-	-	TRBJ2-5	TRBV12-3/TRBV12-4	CASTTLITETQYF	TGTGCCAGCACCACCCTCATTACAGAGACCCAGTACTTC
-	-	TRBJ2-1	TRBV7-6	CASSPLIASNEQFF	TGTGCCAGCAGCCCTTTGATAGCGAGCAATGAGCAGTTCTTC
-	TRBD1	TRBJ1-6	TRBV4-1	CASSGGQGSYSPLHF	TGCGCCAGCAGTGGAGGACAGGGCTCCTATTCACCCCTCCACTTT
-	-	TRBJ1-2	TRBV7-2	CAGRWGAYGYTF	TGTGCCGGAAGGTGGGGGGCATATGGCTACACCTTC
-	TRBD2	TRBJ2-1	TRBV4-1	CASSQANRLAGSGNEQFF	TGTGCCAGCAGCCAAGCCAACCGACTAGCGGGGTCGGGTAATGAGCAGTTCTTC
-	TRBD1	TRBJ1-4	TRBV10-3	CAISEDRVVEKLFF	TGTGCCATCAGTGAAGACAGGGTAGTTGAAAAACTGTTTTTT
-	TRBD2	TRBJ2-1	TRBV6-5	CASMDSGGNYNEQFF	TGTGCCAGCATGGATAGCGGGGGGAACTACAATGAGCAGTTCTTC
-	TRBD1	TRBJ2-2	TRBV19	CASSDWTGGSNTGELFF	TGTGCCAGTAGCGATTGGACAGGGGGGTCGAACACCGGGGAGCTGTTTTTT